This T cell receptor (beta chain) came from a study of T cell responses to AZD1222 COVID-19 vaccine. CDR3 length: 13 residues. With 5 bases removed from V and 3 bases from J, the gap between germline ends came to 11 bases. As regards this clone: Its antigen is as yet unknown.

Generated by immunoSEQ multiplex PCR, the TCRdb table keeps only in-frame clones and is missing some. The data show approximately 72,000 clones, roughly nine tenths seen once. Study-level findings and limits: Regions 160-218 and 743-854 dominated among vaccine-associated CD4 TCRs spanning spike. Once two AZD1222 doses were given, Spike-specific TCR breadth and depth went up. Repertoires were collected only later (after the peak T cell response had occurred). Baseline testing showed seropositivity in only 6 or 7 AZD1222 recipients.

The chain is built from TRBV12-3 or TRBV12-4 and TRBJ2-7, with D tentatively TRBD1 or TRBD2 (5 bases each). The material sequenced was peripheral blood, taken 28 days after the second AZD1222 dose. The TCR originated in an adult who received the AZD1222 COVID-19 vaccine. CDR3 bases: TGTGCCAGCAGTCTGGGGACCCTCTACGAGCAGTACTTC. Its protein product is CASSLGTLYEQYF.